This TCR beta chain was profiled in a study of post-analysis software for immune sequencing data. Regarding the study as a whole: Among 5 or 6 TRBV segments more frequent in patients than controls were TRBV5-6, TRBV5-1 and TRBV20-1. Versus controls, multiple sclerosis patients showed significantly lower diversity (normalized Chao1).

Germline assignment: CDR1 DFQATT and CDR2 SNEGSKA (reference sequence). The CDR3 consists of 15 residues. V dropped 3 bases and J dropped 5 bases, with 17 bases sitting between them. Unique molecular identifiers tagged the TCR beta cDNA libraries. TCRdb analysed the PCR reads with MiXCR anew, one entry per CDR3 protein. The table has 600,000 to 750,000 distinct CDR3 sequences, around 60% seen once. This clonotype appeared a few times. Antigen: not known. The sequencing sample was made of blood. The chain uses TRBV20-1 and TRBJ2-1; D uncertain. The sequence came from a girl aged 2 to 10 with multiple sclerosis. The CDR3: CSARPIPGADNEQFF. CDR3 coding DNA: TGCAGTGCTAGGCCGATTCCAGGCGCCGACAATGAGCAGTTCTTC.